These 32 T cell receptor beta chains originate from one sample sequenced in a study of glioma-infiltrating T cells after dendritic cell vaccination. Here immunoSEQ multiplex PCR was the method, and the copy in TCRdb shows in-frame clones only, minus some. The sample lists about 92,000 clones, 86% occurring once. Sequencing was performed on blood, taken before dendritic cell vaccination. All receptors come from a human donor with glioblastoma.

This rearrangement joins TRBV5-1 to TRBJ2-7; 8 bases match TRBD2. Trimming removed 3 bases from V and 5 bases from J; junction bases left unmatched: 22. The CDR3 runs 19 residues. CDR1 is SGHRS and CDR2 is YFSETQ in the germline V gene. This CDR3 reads CASSSDSRSGNRGPDEQYF. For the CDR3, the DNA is TGCGCCAGCAGCTCGGACAGCCGTAGCGGGAATCGGGGTCCGGACGAGCAGTACTTC.

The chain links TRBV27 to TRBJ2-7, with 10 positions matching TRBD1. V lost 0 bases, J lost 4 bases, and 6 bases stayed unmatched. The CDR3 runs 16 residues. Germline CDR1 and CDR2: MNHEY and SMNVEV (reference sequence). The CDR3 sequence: CASSLSGGQGYYEQYF. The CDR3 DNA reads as TGTGCCAGCAGTTTATCGGGGGGACAGGGGTATTACGAGCAGTACTTC.

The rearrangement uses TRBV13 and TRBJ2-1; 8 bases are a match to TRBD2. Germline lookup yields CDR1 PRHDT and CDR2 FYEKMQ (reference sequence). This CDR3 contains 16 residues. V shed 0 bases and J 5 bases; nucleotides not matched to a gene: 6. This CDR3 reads CASSLGPTSGNNEQFF. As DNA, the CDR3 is TGTGCCAGCAGCTTAGGCCCTACTAGCGGTAACAATGAGCAGTTCTTC. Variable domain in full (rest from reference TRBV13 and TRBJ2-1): AAGVIQSPRHLIKEKRETATLKCYPIPRHDTVYWYQQGPGQDPQFLISFYEKMQSDKGSIPDRFSAQQFSDYHSELNMSSLELGDSALYFCASSLGPTSGNNEQFFGPGTRLTVL.

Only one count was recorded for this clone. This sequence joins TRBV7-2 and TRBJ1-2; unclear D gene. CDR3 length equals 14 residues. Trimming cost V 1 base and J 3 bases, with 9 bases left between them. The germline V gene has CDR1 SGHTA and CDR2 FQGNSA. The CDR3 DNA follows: TGTGCCAGCAGCTTAGTCAACGGGTACTATGGCTACACCTTC. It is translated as CASSLVNGYYGYTF.

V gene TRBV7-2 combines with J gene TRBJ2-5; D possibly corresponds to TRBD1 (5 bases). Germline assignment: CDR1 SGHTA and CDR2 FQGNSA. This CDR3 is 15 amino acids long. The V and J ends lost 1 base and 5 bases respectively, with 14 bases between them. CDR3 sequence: CASSLGGRVGETQYF. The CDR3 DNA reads TGTGCCAGCAGCTTAGGGGGCAGGGTCGGGGAGACCCAGTACTTC.

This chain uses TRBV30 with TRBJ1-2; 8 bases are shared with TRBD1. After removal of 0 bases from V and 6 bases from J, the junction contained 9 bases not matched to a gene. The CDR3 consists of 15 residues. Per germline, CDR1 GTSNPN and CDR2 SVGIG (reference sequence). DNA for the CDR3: TGTGCCTGGAGTGTCGGAATTGGGACAGGTCATGGCTACACCTTC. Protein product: CAWSVGIGTGHGYTF.

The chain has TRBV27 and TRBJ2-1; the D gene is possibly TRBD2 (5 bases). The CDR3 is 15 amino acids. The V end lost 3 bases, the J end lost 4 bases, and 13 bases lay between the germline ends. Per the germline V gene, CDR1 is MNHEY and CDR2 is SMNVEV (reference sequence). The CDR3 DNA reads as TGTGCCAGCAGTTTCCTTGGATCGGGGTACAATGAGCAGTTCTTC. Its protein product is CASSFLGSGYNEQFF.

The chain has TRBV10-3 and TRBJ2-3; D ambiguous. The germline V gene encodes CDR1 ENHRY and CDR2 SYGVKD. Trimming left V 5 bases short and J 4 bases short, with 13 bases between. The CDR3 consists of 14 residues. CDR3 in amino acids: CAISQTEESDTQYF. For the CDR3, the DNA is TGTGCCATCAGTCAGACCGAGGAGTCAGATACGCAGTATTTT.

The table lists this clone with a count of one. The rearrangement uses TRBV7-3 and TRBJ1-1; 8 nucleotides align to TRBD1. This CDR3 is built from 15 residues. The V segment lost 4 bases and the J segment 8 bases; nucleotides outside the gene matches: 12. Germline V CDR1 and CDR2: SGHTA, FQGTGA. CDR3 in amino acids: CASSSRTGPNVEAFF. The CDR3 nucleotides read TGTGCCAGCAGCTCCCGGACAGGGCCGAATGTGGAAGCTTTCTTT.

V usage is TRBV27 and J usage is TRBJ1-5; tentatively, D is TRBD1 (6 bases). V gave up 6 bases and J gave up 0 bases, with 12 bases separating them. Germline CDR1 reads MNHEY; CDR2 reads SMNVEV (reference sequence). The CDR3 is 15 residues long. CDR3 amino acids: CASRTGSYSNQPQHF. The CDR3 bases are TGTGCCAGCAGAACAGGGAGTTATAGCAATCAGCCCCAGCATTTT.

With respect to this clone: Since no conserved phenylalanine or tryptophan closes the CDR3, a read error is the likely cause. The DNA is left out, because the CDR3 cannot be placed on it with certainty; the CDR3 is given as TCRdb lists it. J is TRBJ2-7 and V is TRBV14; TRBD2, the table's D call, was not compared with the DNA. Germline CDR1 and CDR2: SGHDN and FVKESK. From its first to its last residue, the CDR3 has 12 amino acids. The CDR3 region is CASSQGGQGGGD.

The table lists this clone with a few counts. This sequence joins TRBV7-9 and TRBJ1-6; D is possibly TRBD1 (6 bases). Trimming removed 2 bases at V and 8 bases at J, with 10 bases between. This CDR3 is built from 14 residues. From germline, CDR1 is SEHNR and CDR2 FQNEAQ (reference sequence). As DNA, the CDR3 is TGTGCCAGCAGCTTAAACAGGGCTGATTCACCCCTCCACTTT. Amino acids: CASSLNRADSPLHF.

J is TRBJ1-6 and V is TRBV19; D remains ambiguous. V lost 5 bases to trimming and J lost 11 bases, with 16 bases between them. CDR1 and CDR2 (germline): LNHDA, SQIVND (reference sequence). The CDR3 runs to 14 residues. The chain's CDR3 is CASSLTFGTTPLHF. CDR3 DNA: TGTGCCAGTAGTCTGACTTTCGGAACTACACCCCTCCACTTT. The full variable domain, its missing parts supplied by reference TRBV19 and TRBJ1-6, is DGGITQSPKYLFRKEGQNVTLSCEQNLNHDAMYWYRQDPGQGLRLIYYSQIVNDFQKGDIAEGYSVSREKKESFPLTVTSAQKNPTAFYLCASSLTFGTTPLHFGNGTRLTVT.

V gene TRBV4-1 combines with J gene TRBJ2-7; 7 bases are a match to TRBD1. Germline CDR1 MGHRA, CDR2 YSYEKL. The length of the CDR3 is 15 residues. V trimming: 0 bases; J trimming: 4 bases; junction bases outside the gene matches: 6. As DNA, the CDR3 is TGCGCCAGCAGCCAAGAGGTAGACAGGGCGTACGAGCAGTACTTC. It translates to CASSQEVDRAYEQYF.

DNA of the CDR3: TGTGCCAGCAGACAACCGGGGGGGGAGACCCAGTACTTC. This gives the protein CASRQPGGETQYF. The chain carries TRBV2 and TRBJ2-5; 8 bases match TRBD2. The CDR3 contains 13 residues. Trimming cost V 6 bases and J 5 bases; bases outside gene matches: 5. Germline assignment: CDR1 SNHLY and CDR2 FYNNEI.

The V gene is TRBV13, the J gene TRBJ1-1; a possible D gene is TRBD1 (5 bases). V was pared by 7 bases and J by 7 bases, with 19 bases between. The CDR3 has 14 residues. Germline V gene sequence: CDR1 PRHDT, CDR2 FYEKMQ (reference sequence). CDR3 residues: CASKRGVEFVEAFF. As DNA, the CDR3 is TGTGCCAGCAAGCGGGGCGTTGAGTTTGTTGAAGCTTTCTTT.

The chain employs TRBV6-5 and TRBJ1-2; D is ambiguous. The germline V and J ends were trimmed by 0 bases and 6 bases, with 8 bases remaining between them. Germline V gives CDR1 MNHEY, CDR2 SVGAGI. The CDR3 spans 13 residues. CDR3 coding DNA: TGTGCCAGCAGTTACTCGACACGGAATGGCTACACCTTC. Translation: CASSYSTRNGYTF.

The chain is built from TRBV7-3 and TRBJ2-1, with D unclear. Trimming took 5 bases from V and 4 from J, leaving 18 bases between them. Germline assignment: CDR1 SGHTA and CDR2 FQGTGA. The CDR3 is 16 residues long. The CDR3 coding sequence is TGTGCCAGCAGCCTGTCCATAGCAGAACCTTACAATGAGCAGTTCTTC. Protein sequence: CASSLSIAEPYNEQFF.

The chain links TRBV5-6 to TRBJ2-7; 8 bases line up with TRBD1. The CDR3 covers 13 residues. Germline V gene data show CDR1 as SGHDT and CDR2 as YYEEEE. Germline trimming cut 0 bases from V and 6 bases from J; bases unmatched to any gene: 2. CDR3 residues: CASSLAGGPEQYF. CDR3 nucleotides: TGTGCCAGCAGCTTGGCAGGGGGCCCCGAGCAGTACTTC.

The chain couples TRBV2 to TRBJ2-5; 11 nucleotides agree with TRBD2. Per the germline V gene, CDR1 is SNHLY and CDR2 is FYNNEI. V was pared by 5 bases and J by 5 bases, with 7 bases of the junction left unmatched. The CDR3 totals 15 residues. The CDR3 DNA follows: TGTGCCAGCAGTTTACTAGCGGGGGCACGGGAGACCCAGTACTTC. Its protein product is CASSLLAGARETQYF.

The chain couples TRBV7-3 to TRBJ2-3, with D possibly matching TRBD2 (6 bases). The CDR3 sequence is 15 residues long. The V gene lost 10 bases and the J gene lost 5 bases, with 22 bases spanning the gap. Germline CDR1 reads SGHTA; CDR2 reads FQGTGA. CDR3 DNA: TGTGCCACTTCTGCAACCGGGAGTTTGGGAGATACGCAGTATTTT. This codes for CATSATGSLGDTQYF.

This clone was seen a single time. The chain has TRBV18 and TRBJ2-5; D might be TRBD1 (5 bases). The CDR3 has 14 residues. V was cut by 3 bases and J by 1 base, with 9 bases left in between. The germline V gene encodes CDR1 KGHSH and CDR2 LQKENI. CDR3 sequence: CASSPQRGQETQYF. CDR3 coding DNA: TGTGCCAGCTCACCGCAAAGGGGCCAAGAGACCCAGTACTTC.

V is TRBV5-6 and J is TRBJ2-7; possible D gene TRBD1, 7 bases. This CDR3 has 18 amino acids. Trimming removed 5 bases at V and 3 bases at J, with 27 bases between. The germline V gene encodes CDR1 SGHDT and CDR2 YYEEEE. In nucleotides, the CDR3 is TGTGCCAGCAGTGGTTTGTCAGGGGGGCCTACGACCTTCTACGAGCAGTACTTC. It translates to CASSGLSGGPTTFYEQYF.

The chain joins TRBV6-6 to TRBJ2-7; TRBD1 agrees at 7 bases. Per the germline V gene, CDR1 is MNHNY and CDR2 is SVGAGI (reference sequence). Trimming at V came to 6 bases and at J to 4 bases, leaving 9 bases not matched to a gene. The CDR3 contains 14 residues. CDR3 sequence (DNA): TGTGCCAGCAGGTATCGGGACAGCTCATACGAGCAGTACTTC. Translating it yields CASRYRDSSYEQYF.

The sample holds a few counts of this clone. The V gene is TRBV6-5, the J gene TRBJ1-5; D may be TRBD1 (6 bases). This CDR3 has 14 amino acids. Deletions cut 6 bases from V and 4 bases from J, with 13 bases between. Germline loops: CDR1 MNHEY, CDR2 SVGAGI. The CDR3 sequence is CASRDYTGNQPQHF. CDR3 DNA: TGTGCCAGCAGAGACTATACAGGGAATCAGCCCCAGCATTTT.

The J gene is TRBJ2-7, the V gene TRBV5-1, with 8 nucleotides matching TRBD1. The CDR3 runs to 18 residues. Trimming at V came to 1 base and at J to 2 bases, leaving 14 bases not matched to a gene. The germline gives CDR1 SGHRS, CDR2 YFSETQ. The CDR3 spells CASSLKTTTGQATYEQYF. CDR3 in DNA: TGCGCCAGCAGCTTGAAGACAACGACGGGACAGGCTACCTACGAGCAGTACTTC.

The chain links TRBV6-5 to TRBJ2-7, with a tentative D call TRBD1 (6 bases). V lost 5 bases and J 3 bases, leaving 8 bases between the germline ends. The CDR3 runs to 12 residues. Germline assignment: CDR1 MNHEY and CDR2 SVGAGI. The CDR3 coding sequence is TGTGCCAGCAGTCAACAGGGCTACGAGCAGTACTTC. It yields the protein CASSQQGYEQYF.

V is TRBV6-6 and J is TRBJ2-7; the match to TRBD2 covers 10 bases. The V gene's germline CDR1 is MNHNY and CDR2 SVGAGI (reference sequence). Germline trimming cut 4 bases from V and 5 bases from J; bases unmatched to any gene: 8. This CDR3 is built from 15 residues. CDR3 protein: CASSSSGTSVDEQYF. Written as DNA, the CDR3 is TGTGCCAGCAGTTCCTCCGGGACTAGCGTCGACGAGCAGTACTTC.

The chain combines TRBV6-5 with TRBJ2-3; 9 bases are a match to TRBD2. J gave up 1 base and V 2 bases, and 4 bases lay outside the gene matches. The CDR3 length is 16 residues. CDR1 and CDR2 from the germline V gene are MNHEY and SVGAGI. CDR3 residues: CASSYQAGGGTDTQYF. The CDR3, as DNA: TGTGCCAGCAGTTACCAAGCGGGGGGAGGCACAGATACGCAGTATTTT.

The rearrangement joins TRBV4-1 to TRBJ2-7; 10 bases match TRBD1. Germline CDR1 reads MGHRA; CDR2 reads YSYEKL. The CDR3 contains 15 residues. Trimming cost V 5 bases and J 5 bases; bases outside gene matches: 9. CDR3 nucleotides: TGCGCCAGCAGCTCATTCGGGACAGGGGCGGACGAGCAGTACTTC. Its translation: CASSSFGTGADEQYF.

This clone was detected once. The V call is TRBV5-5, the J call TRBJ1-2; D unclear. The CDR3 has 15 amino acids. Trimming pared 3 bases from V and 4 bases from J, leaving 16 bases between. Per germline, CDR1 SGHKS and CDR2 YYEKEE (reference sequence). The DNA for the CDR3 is TGTGCCAGCAGCTACGCACCCCGGGGAACCTATGGCTACACCTTC. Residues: CASSYAPRGTYGYTF.

Here the CDR3 DNA reads TGTGCCAGCAGTTCCTCAAACGGACAGGCCCCCAAAGGCTACACCTTC. This translates into CASSSSNGQAPKGYTF. This chain joins TRBV6-5 and TRBJ1-2, with TRBD1 matching over 7 bases. Germline V gene data show CDR1 as MNHEY and CDR2 as SVGAGI. The CDR3 has 16 residues. With V trimmed by 4 bases and J by 8 bases, 16 bases remained unmatched.